This T cell receptor beta chain was observed in a study of T cell responses to AZD1222 COVID-19 vaccine. The CDR3 contains 14 residues. Trimming left V 3 bases short and J 7 bases short, with 16 bases between. Per germline, CDR1 GTSNPN and CDR2 SVGIG (reference sequence). Some clones are missing from TCRdb's copy, which holds only in-frame ones; the method was immunoSEQ multiplex PCR. This sample carries 100,000 to 150,000 clones, 75% to 90% of them seen once, and the ten largest clones take approximately 1.6%. The material sequenced was peripheral blood, taken on day 0 of AZD1222 vaccination. The clonotype was recovered from an adult in good health. V usage is TRBV30 and J usage is TRBJ1-5, with D perhaps TRBD1 (5 bases). The CDR3 region is CAWRSQGGGQPQHF. The CDR3 nucleotides are TGTGCCTGGAGAAGTCAGGGCGGGGGACAGCCCCAGCATTTT.